This entry lists 2 T cell receptor beta chains sequenced from one sample in a study of human T cells and chemical hapten exposure. Regarding time point: pre-sensitization, week 0. The treatment here: therapeutic diphenylcyclopropenone sensitization with weekly scalp DPC. TCRdb processed the RACE reads anew with MiXCR; each CDR3 protein has one entry. The repertoire consists of under 95,000 distinct CDR3 sequences, with about 8.5% occurring once and the leading ten covering just over 2.5%. This sample comprised whole blood, obtained in connection with sensitization to the hapten diphenylcyclopropenone (DPC). Source of these receptors: a middle-aged man with alopecia areata. Some clones in this sample may be carry-over from other donors' samples.

There are many counts of this clonotype. The rearrangement links TRBV27 to TRBJ1-4; no firm D call. Per the germline V gene, CDR1 is MNHEY and CDR2 is SMNVEV (reference sequence). Trimming pared 7 bases from V and 0 bases from J, leaving 9 bases between. This CDR3 is built from 14 residues. The CDR3 bases are TGTGCCAGCACCCTAACGGCAACTAATGAAAAACTGTTTTTT. It is translated as CASTLTATNEKLFF.

The sample holds a few counts of this clonotype. The chain joins TRBV20-1 to TRBJ1-1; D may be TRBD1 (6 bases). V dropped 1 base and J dropped 4 bases, with 22 bases sitting between them. Germline-derived CDR1 and CDR2 are DFQATT and SNEGSKA (reference sequence). CDR3 length equals 17 residues. The CDR3 DNA reads as TGCAGTGCTAGAGGAGGAGGACAGAAGGGTTCGATCACTGAAGCTTTCTTT. This translates into CSARGGGQKGSITEAFF.